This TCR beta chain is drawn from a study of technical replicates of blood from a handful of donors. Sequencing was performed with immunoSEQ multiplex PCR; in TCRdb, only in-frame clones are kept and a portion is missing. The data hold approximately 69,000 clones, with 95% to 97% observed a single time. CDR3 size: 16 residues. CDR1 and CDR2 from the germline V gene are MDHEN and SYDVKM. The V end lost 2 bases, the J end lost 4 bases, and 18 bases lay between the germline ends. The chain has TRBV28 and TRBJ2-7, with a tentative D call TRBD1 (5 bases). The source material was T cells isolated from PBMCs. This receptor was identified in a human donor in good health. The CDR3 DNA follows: TGTGCCAGCAGTTTAGTCAGGTGGACACGTAAGTACGAGCAGTACTTC. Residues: CASSLVRWTRKYEQYF.